This T cell receptor (beta chain) was identified in a study of T cell responses to AZD1222 COVID-19 vaccine. The CDR3 spans 17 residues. Germline CDR1 SGHTA, CDR2 FQGNSA. V was trimmed by 1 base and J by 5 bases, leaving 18 bases between them. The protocol was immunoSEQ multiplex PCR, while the TCRdb copy is restricted to in-frame clones and leaves out a portion. The profile shows 150,000 to 200,000 clones, about 90% of them singletons. This clone was counted once. The sequenced sample was peripheral blood, obtained 28 days after the second AZD1222 dose. The chain joins TRBV7-2 to TRBJ1-3, with a tentative D call TRBD1 (6 bases). The clonotype originates from an adult who received the AZD1222 COVID-19 vaccine. The CDR3 DNA is TGTGCCAGCAGCTTAGTCCCCGCGATGGGGGCGCGAAACACCATATATTTT. Its translation is CASSLVPAMGARNTIYF.